The 10 T cell receptor beta chains below come from one sample, sequenced in a study of CD8 T cells in ankylosing spondylitis. Study findings and constraints: One TCR beta motif, made up of under ten highly homologous variants, appeared characteristic of ankylosing spondylitis blood.

TCRdb processed the 5' RACE reads anew with MiXCR; each CDR3 protein has one entry. This repertoire shows roughly 370,000 distinct CDR3 sequences, approximately 20% found once; its top ten account for about 16%. Antigens for these TCRs are unknown. Sequenced sample: blood, either unsorted or a sorted T cell fraction (not recorded which). The receptors come from a male donor with ankylosing spondylitis.

The chain links TRBV12-5 to TRBJ2-1, with D perhaps matching TRBD2 (6 bases). Trimming cost V 6 bases and J 0 bases, with 18 bases left between them. Germline V gene sequence: CDR1 LGHNT, CDR2 FRNRAP. The CDR3 sequence is 17 residues long. The CDR3 sequence: CASGPTPGVSSYNEQFF. Written as DNA, the CDR3 is TGTGCTAGTGGCCCGACTCCGGGGGTCAGCTCCTACAATGAGCAGTTCTTC. The full variable domain, with the rest looked up from reference TRBV12-5 and TRBJ2-1, is DARVTQTPRHKVTEMGQEVTMRCQPILGHNTVFWYRQTMMQGLELLAYFRNRAPLDDSGMPKDRFSAEMPDATLATLKIQPSEPRDSAVYFCASGPTPGVSSYNEQFFGPGTRLTVL.

This sequence joins TRBV5-1 and TRBJ2-2; 10 bases fit TRBD1. Germline-derived CDR1 and CDR2 are SGHRS and YFSETQ. Trimming removed 4 bases from V and 6 bases from J; junction bases left unmatched: 6. The CDR3 has 15 amino acids. The CDR3 loop reads CASSADRGVAGELFF. The CDR3 DNA sequence: TGCGCCAGCAGCGCGGACAGGGGGGTTGCCGGGGAGCTGTTTTTT.

The chain is built from TRBV2 and TRBJ2-7; TRBD1 aligns across 7 bases. CDR1 and CDR2 from the germline V gene are SNHLY and FYNNEI. The CDR3 consists of 14 residues. Unmatched junction bases numbered 7, after V lost 5 bases and J lost 3 bases. In nucleotides, the CDR3 is TGTGCCAGCAGTACAGGGGTGGGGTTCTACGAGCAGTACTTC. Translation gives CASSTGVGFYEQYF.

The rearrangement uses TRBV7-3 and TRBJ2-2; D is uncertain. Per germline, CDR1 SGHTA and CDR2 FQGTGA. The V gene lost 1 base and the J gene lost 4 bases, with 13 bases spanning the gap. The CDR3 has 16 residues. The CDR3 region has the DNA TGTGCCAGCAGCTTAAGGGGTCCCACCTCCACCGGGGAGCTGTTTTTT. Its translation is CASSLRGPTSTGELFF.

This clonotype was recorded a few times. The chain links TRBV6-5 to TRBJ2-5, with a possible D match to TRBD1 (6 bases). V lost 4 bases and J lost 4, with 10 bases in between. CDR3 length: 13 residues. The germline CDR1 and CDR2 sequences are MNHEY and SVGAGI. The CDR3 loop is CASSFTGLETQYF. The CDR3 DNA follows: TGTGCCAGCAGTTTTACAGGGTTAGAGACCCAGTACTTC.

This clonotype came up a few times. The V gene is TRBV25-1, the J gene TRBJ2-5; TRBD2 agrees at 10 bases. From germline, CDR1 is MGHDK and CDR2 SYGVNS. With V trimmed by 4 bases and J by 0 bases, 8 bases remained unmatched. This CDR3 has 17 residues. CDR3 bases: TGTGCCAGCAGTGTGCTCCATAGCGGGAGGTACCAAGAGACCCAGTACTTC. Translation: CASSVLHSGRYQETQYF.

The chain combines TRBV6-5 with TRBJ2-2, with D hard to call. CDR1 is MNHEY, CDR2 SVGAGI, per germline. Trimming removed 0 bases from V and 1 base from J, with 9 bases in between. The CDR3 sequence is 16 residues long. Here the CDR3 reads CASSYSYRWNTGELFF. The DNA of the CDR3 is TGTGCCAGCAGTTACTCGTACCGTTGGAACACCGGGGAGCTGTTTTTT.

This clonotype occurred once. This chain uses TRBV7-2 with TRBJ2-2, with 12 bases that match TRBD2. The CDR3 length is 16 residues. Germline CDR1 and CDR2: SGHTA and FQGNSA. The J segment lost 0 bases and the V segment lost 5 bases, leaving 1 base of the junction unmatched. The CDR3 nucleotides are TGTGCCAGCAGCCGGACTAGCGGGACGAACACCGGGGAGCTGTTTTTT. Encoded protein: CASSRTSGTNTGELFF.

This clonotype was picked up a small number of times. V usage is TRBV3-1 and J usage is TRBJ2-2; D gene uncertain. CDR1 is LGHDT, CDR2 YNNKEL, per germline (reference sequence). CDR3 size: 13 residues. The germline V and J ends were trimmed by 0 bases and 14 bases, with 13 bases remaining between them. Here the CDR3 reads CASSQDAGGILFF. The CDR3 nucleotides read TGTGCCAGCAGCCAAGATGCTGGTGGGATTCTGTTTTTT.

The chain recombines TRBV7-6 with TRBJ1-1, with no clear D. Germline V gives CDR1 SGHVS, CDR2 FNYEAQ. This CDR3 region has 15 residues. V lost 5 bases and J lost 0, with 13 bases in between. As DNA, the CDR3 is TGTGCCAGCAGCCTCGGGGTGGGATTGAACACTGAAGCTTTCTTT. This translates into CASSLGVGLNTEAFF.